Below, 7 T cell receptor beta chains from the same sample are listed, as sequenced in a study of T cell responses to AZD1222 COVID-19 vaccine. Method: immunoSEQ multiplex PCR; TCRdb's copy keeps in-frame clones and lacks some. Counted here are fewer than 200,000 clones, about 89% occurring once; the ten biggest clones make up more than 1.5%. Sequencing was performed on peripheral blood, taken 28 days after the second AZD1222 dose. All receptors derive from an adult who received the AZD1222 COVID-19 vaccine.

The chain links TRBV7-2 to TRBJ2-5; the D gene is possibly TRBD2 (6 bases). V was shortened by 5 bases and J by 2 bases, with 18 bases between the two germline ends. Germline CDR1 reads SGHTA; CDR2 reads FQGNSA. The CDR3 has 16 residues. CDR3 coding DNA: TGTGCCAGCAGCCCCCCTTCGGGGAGGCGGCAAGAGACCCAGTACTTC. This encodes CASSPPSGRRQETQYF.

The chain couples TRBV10-2 to TRBJ2-7, with D unresolved. Trimming removed 8 bases at V and 0 bases at J, with 8 bases between. CDR1 and CDR2 (germline): WSHSY, SAAADI. CDR3 size: 12 residues. CDR3 protein: CASRKNSYEQYF. CDR3 DNA: TGCGCCAGCCGCAAAAACTCCTACGAGCAGTACTTC.

The CDR3 nucleotides are TGCGCCAGCAGCCAGCGGGAGAGCACAGATACGCAGTATTTT. As protein: CASSQRESTDTQYF. The gene calls are TRBV4-1 and TRBJ2-3, with 7 nucleotides matching TRBD2. The CDR3 spans 14 residues. V lost 3 bases, J lost 0 bases, and 0 bases stayed unmatched. Germline V gives CDR1 MGHRA, CDR2 YSYEKL.

The chain couples TRBV4-1 to TRBJ2-2; no reliable D call. CDR3 size: 15 residues. Trimming stripped 1 base from V and 2 bases from J, with 8 bases between. Germline CDR1 is MGHRA and CDR2 is YSYEKL. This CDR3 reads CASSQVARNTGELFF. The CDR3 DNA reads TGCGCCAGCAGCCAAGTCGCCCGAAACACCGGGGAGCTGTTTTTT.

This clone turned up a few times. V is TRBV14 and J is TRBJ1-1, with TRBD1 as a possible D gene (5 bases). The V end was cut by 4 bases, the J end by 4 bases, with 13 bases between. The germline V gene has CDR1 SGHDN and CDR2 FVKESK. CDR3 size: 14 residues. CDR3 sequence: CASSLRVLGTEAFF. CDR3 coding DNA: TGTGCCAGCAGCCTCAGGGTATTGGGCACTGAAGCTTTCTTT.

The V call is TRBV12-3 or TRBV12-4, the J call TRBJ2-7; D unclear. V lost 6 bases and J 6 bases, leaving 9 bases between the germline ends. The CDR3 covers 11 residues. As DNA, the CDR3 is TGTGCCAGCAGCCCGGGCGTCGAGCAGTACTTC. Its translation is CASSPGVEQYF.

V gene TRBV19 combines with J gene TRBJ2-3, with a possible D match to TRBD2 (6 bases). Germline V gene data show CDR1 as LNHDA and CDR2 as SQIVND (reference sequence). Trimming cost V 7 bases and J 2 bases, with 19 bases left between them. This CDR3 comprises 16 residues. The CDR3: CASMNQAGSATDTQYF. The CDR3 DNA is TGTGCCAGTATGAACCAGGCGGGGAGCGCCACAGATACGCAGTATTTT.